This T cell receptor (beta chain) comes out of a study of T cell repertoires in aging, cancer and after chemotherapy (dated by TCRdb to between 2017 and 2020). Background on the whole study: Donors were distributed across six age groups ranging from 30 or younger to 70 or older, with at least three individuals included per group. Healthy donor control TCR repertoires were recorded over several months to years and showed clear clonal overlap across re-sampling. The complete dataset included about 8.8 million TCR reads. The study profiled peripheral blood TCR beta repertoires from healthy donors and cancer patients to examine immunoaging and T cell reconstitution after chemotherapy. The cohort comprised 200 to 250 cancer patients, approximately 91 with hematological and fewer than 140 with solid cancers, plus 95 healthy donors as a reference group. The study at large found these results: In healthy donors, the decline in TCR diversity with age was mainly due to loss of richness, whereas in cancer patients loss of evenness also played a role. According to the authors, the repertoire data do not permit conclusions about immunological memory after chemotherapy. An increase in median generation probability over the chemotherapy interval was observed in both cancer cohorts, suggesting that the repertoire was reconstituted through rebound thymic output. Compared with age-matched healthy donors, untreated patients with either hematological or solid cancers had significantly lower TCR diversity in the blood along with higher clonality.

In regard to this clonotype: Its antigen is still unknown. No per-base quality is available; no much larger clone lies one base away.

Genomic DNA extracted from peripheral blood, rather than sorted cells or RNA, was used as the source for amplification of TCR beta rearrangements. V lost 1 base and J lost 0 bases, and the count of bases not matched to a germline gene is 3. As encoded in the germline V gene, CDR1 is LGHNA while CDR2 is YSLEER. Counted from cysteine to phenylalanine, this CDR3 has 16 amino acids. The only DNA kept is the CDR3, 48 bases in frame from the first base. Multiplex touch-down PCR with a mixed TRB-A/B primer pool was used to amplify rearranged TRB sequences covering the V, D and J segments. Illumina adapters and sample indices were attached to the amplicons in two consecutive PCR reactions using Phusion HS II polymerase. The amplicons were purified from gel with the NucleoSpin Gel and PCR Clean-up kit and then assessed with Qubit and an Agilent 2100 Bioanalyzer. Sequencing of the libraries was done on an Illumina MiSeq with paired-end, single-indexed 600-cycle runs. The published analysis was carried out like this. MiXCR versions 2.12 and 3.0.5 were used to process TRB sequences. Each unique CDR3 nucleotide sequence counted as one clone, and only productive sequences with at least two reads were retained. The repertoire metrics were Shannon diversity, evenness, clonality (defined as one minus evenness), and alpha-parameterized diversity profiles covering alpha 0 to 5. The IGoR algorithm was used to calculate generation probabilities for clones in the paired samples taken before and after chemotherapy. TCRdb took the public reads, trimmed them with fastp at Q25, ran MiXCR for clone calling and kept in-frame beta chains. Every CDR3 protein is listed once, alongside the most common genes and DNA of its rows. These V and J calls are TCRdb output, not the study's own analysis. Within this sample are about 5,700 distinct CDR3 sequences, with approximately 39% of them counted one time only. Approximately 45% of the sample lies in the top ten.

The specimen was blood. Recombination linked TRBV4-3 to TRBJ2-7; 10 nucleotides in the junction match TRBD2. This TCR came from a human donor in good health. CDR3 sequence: CASSQGSGGLSYEQYF. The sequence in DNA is TGCGCCAGCAGCCAAGGTAGCGGGGGGCTCTCCTACGAGCAGTACTTC.